This TCR beta chain was retrieved from a study of blood T cell repertoires in COVID-19. Study-level background: Spain, Italy and the United States supplied samples that represented acute and convalescent COVID-19.

Profiling relied on immunoSEQ multiplex PCR, and the TCRdb table lists in-frame clones only, not all of them. In the table there are under 250,000 clones, about 83% of which are singletons. This CDR3 is 15 amino acids long. Germline V gene data show CDR1 as LNHDA and CDR2 as SQIVND (reference sequence). V was trimmed by 7 bases and J by 4 bases, leaving 17 bases between them. Sequencing was carried out using peripheral blood. This receptor was taken from a man aged 50-59 years with acute or convalescent COVID-19. J is TRBJ2-1 and V is TRBV19; D gene ambiguous. The CDR3 nucleotides are TGTGCCAGTACCCCCGGCGCCCCCAGGTACAATGAGCAGTTCTTC. Translation gives CASTPGAPRYNEQFF.